These 14 T cell receptor beta chains share one sample of origin, sequenced in a study of regulatory T cells in long-lasting Graves disease. The time point: persistent/refractory GD, antithyroid drugs over 5 years with positive TRAb. Preparation of the TCR library used RNA extracted from PBMCs. Investigators prepared the TCR beta libraries by applying iRepertoire HTBI primers and Arm-PCR of CDR3 regions. TCRdb reanalysed the multiplex PCR reads using MiXCR and keeps one entry per CDR3 protein. Counted here are 500,000 to 800,000 distinct CDR3 sequences, about 32% occurring once; the ten biggest clones make up under 50%. Sequenced here: peripheral blood mononuclear cells (PBMCs), sampled when the disease was refractory, from a patient treated with antithyroid drugs. The receptors shown here come from a female donor with Graves disease.

This clonotype was found a few times. The V gene is TRBV20-1, the J gene TRBJ1-5; D possibly corresponds to TRBD1 (6 bases). V shed 2 bases and J shed 4 bases, with 15 bases lying between them. CDR3 size: 15 residues. Per the germline V gene, CDR1 is DFQATT and CDR2 is SNEGSKA (reference sequence). In DNA, the CDR3 is TGCAGTGCTAGATCAGGTGGGGGCAGGAATCAGCCCCAGCATTTT. Translation: CSARSGGGRNQPQHF.

About this clonotype: One end of the junction does not line up with germline, which may come from a read error. The chain couples TRBV28 to TRBJ1-3, with no clear D. CDR1 MDHEN and CDR2 SYDVKM come from the germline V gene. The CDR3 totals 14 residues. CDR3: CASSLPTLGNAIYF. CDR3 DNA: TGTGCCAGCAGTTTACCCACTCTGGGAAACGCCATATATTTT.

V and J are TRBV29-1 and TRBJ2-2; TRBD2 agrees at 9 bases. This CDR3 is built from 16 residues. The germline CDR1 and CDR2 sequences are SQVTM and ANQGSEA. The junction had 5 bases not matched to a gene; V was cut back by 3 bases and J by 0 bases. CDR3 nucleotide sequence: TGCAGCGTTGAGGGACTAGCTGGGTCGAACACCGGGGAGCTGTTTTTT. Residues: CSVEGLAGSNTGELFF.

This clonotype was observed a handful of times. The chain has TRBV7-9 and TRBJ1-1; unclear D gene. The CDR3 extends over 14 amino acids. V shed 4 bases and J shed 6 bases, with 15 bases lying between them. Germline lookup yields CDR1 SEHNR and CDR2 FQNEAQ (reference sequence). CDR3 protein: CASSSRSSNAEAFF. The CDR3 coding sequence is TGTGCCAGCAGCTCCAGGAGCTCCAACGCTGAAGCTTTCTTT. Together with reference TRBV7-9 and TRBJ1-1, the CDR3 gives the full variable domain: DTGVSQNPRHKITKRGQNVTFRCDPISEHNRLYWYRQTLGQGPEFLTYFQNEAQLEKSRLLSDRFSAERPKGSFSTLEIQRTEQGDSAMYLCASSSRSSNAEAFFGQGTRLTVV.

This clonotype was detected ten times or more. The chain links TRBV28 to TRBJ1-3; no clear D. The CDR3 extends over 12 amino acids. Trimming removed 10 bases at V and 0 bases at J, with 7 bases between. The V gene's germline CDR1 is MDHEN and CDR2 SYDVKM. The CDR3: CATDDSGNTIYF. The DNA for the CDR3 is TGTGCCACTGACGACTCTGGAAACACCATATATTTT.

The J gene is TRBJ1-3, the V gene TRBV28; the match to TRBD1 covers 7 bases. Germline V lookup: CDR1 MDHEN, CDR2 SYDVKM. V dropped 4 bases and J dropped 2; count of bases not matched to a gene: 8. This CDR3 is 16 amino acids long. The CDR3 region has the DNA TGTGCCAGCAGTTCCCCGACAGGGATGGCTGGAAACACCATATATTTT. It encodes CASSSPTGMAGNTIYF.

The V and J genes are TRBV7-9 and TRBJ1-4, with D maybe TRBD1 (6 bases). The CDR3 totals 15 residues. The V end lost 5 bases, the J end lost 1 base, and 11 bases lay between the germline ends. Germline V gives CDR1 SEHNR, CDR2 FQNEAQ (reference sequence). CDR3: CASSAQGRTNEKLFF. The CDR3 DNA follows: TGTGCCAGCAGCGCACAGGGCAGAACTAATGAAAAACTGTTTTTT.

The CDR3 region has the DNA TGTGCCAGCAGTCGGAGGGAACTCTCCTACGAGCAGTACTTC. It specifies CASSRRELSYEQYF. The rearrangement joins TRBV6-1 to TRBJ2-7; possibly TRBD2 for D (6 bases). The CDR3 loop spans 14 amino acids. Trimming left V 5 bases short and J 0 bases short, with 11 bases between. Germline CDR1 and CDR2: MNHNS and SASEGT.

In this sample, this clonotype turned up a few times. The genes are TRBV5-4 and TRBJ1-2; TRBD1 aligns across 8 bases. This CDR3 has 14 amino acids. Germline CDR1 and CDR2: SGHNT and YYREEE (reference sequence). V was pared by 2 bases and J by 7 bases, with 7 bases of the junction left unmatched. The CDR3 sequence: CASSLGQGGSGYTF. The CDR3 nucleotides read TGTGCCAGCAGCTTAGGACAGGGAGGAAGTGGCTACACCTTC.

This rearrangement joins TRBV20-1 to TRBJ2-3, with D tentatively TRBD2 (5 bases). The CDR3 spans 14 residues. CDR1 is DFQATT and CDR2 is SNEGSKA in the germline V gene (reference sequence). V shed 3 bases and J shed 5 bases, with 15 bases lying between them. This CDR3 is CSASRGPAIDTQYF. DNA of the CDR3: TGCAGTGCTAGCAGAGGGCCTGCGATAGATACGCAGTATTTT.

This clonotype came up a few times. The rearrangement joins TRBV29-1 to TRBJ2-5; 13 positions match TRBD2. Germline lookup yields CDR1 SQVTM and CDR2 ANQGSEA. J was trimmed by 2 bases and V by 7 bases; bases with no gene match: 13. The CDR3 runs 17 residues. CDR3: CSAARLRLAGGQETQYF. The CDR3, as DNA: TGCAGCGCGGCGCGGTTGCGACTAGCGGGAGGTCAAGAGACCCAGTACTTC.

The rearrangement links TRBV10-1 to TRBJ2-7; D may be TRBD1 or TRBD2 (5 bases each). The CDR3 totals 15 residues. Deletions cut 6 bases from V and 2 bases from J, with 17 bases between. The V gene's germline CDR1 is WNHNN and CDR2 SYGVQD (reference sequence). CDR3 nucleotides: TGCGCCAGCAGCCCGGACAAGCGGAAGGCCTACGAGCAGTACTTC. Translation gives CASSPDKRKAYEQYF.

This clonotype was seen at least ten times. The V and J genes are TRBV15 and TRBJ1-1; D remains ambiguous. The CDR3 is made up of 12 amino acids. Trimming cost V 5 bases and J 10 bases, with 14 bases left between them. Germline CDR1 and CDR2: LNHNV and YYDKDF (reference sequence). CDR3 residues: CATSDQWGGAFF. In nucleotides, the CDR3 is TGTGCCACCAGCGACCAGTGGGGTGGAGCTTTCTTT.

The rearrangement uses TRBV10-3 and TRBJ1-2, with D possibly TRBD1 on 5 matching bases. CDR3 length: 12 residues. The V gene lost 6 bases and the J gene lost 3 bases, with 8 bases spanning the gap. The germline V gene has CDR1 ENHRY and CDR2 SYGVKD. CDR3: CAISPTDYGYTF. The DNA for the CDR3 is TGTGCCATCAGCCCGACAGACTATGGCTACACCTTC.